One sample yielded the 13 T cell receptor beta chains listed below, sequenced in a study of T cell responses to AZD1222 COVID-19 vaccine. Generated by immunoSEQ multiplex PCR, the TCRdb table keeps only in-frame clones and is missing some. The sample has some 200,000 clones, around nine tenths seen once; the top ten hold roughly 25%. This specimen consisted of peripheral blood, obtained 28 days after the second AZD1222 dose. The receptors stem from an adult who received the AZD1222 COVID-19 vaccine.

The chain has TRBV24-1 and TRBJ2-2, with 7 bases identical to TRBD1. The CDR3 consists of 15 residues. Germline CDR1 reads KGHDR; CDR2 reads SFDVKD. With 4 bases clipped from V and 4 bases from J, the junction kept 5 bases outside the gene matches. CDR3 coding DNA: TGTGCCACCAGTGACCAAGACAGGGTCACCGGGGAGCTGTTTTTT. The encoded protein is CATSDQDRVTGELFF.

The chain carries TRBV19 and TRBJ2-3; 7 nucleotides align to TRBD1. This CDR3 region has 13 residues. Unmatched junction bases numbered 10, after V lost 4 bases and J lost 12 bases. Germline V CDR1 and CDR2: LNHDA, SQIVND (reference sequence). The CDR3 nucleotides are TGTGCCAGTAGTACCTCCGGGACAGTGGTCCAGTATTTT. This translates into CASSTSGTVVQYF. Variable domain in full (rest from reference TRBV19 and TRBJ2-3): DGGITQSPKYLFRKEGQNVTLSCEQNLNHDAMYWYRQDPGQGLRLIYYSQIVNDFQKGDIAEGYSVSREKKESFPLTVTSAQKNPTAFYLCASSTSGTVVQYFGPGTRLTVL.

The V gene is TRBV19, the J gene TRBJ2-7; TRBD2 matches 11 bases. Trimming took 6 bases from V and 2 from J; bases not matched to a gene: 6. Germline lookup yields CDR1 LNHDA and CDR2 SQIVND (reference sequence). This CDR3 region has 15 residues. CDR3 residues: CASSPRSGRAYEQYF. The CDR3 region has the DNA TGTGCCAGTAGCCCTCGTAGCGGGAGGGCCTACGAGCAGTACTTC.

The gene calls are TRBV4-3 and TRBJ2-1; perhaps TRBD1 as D (5 bases). CDR1 and CDR2 (germline): LGHNA, YSLEER. The V and J ends lost 0 bases and 6 bases respectively, with 6 bases between them. This CDR3 spans 13 amino acids. CDR3 protein: CASSQEGANEQFF. CDR3 nucleotide sequence: TGCGCCAGCAGCCAAGAAGGGGCCAATGAGCAGTTCTTC.

The chain recombines TRBV7-2 with TRBJ2-7, with D maybe TRBD2 (5 bases). CDR1 is SGHTA and CDR2 is FQGNSA in the germline V gene. The V end was cut by 1 base, the J end by 0 bases, with 13 bases between. The CDR3 spans 16 residues. Here the CDR3 DNA reads TGTGCCAGCAGCTTAGGCCCGGGGTCAAGCTCCTACGAGCAGTACTTC. Translated: CASSLGPGSSSYEQYF.

J is TRBJ2-1 and V is TRBV5-4; 7 bases are a match to TRBD2. The germline CDR1 and CDR2 sequences are SGHNT and YYREEE (reference sequence). V lost 0 bases to trimming and J lost 14 bases; unmatched junction nucleotides: 14. This CDR3 region has 15 residues. DNA for the CDR3: TGTGCCAGCAGCTTGGGGAGTACTAGCGCTTTCGGGAAGTTCTTC. It yields the protein CASSLGSTSAFGKFF.

This clone was detected once. This sequence joins TRBV6-5 and TRBJ2-7; 11 bases line up with TRBD2. The V and J ends lost 6 bases and 2 bases, in that order; junction bases with no gene match: 6. The CDR3 contains 15 residues. Germline lookup yields CDR1 MNHEY and CDR2 SVGAGI. The CDR3: CASSSPGLAAYEQYF. The CDR3 DNA sequence: TGTGCCAGCAGCTCACCGGGACTAGCGGCCTACGAGCAGTACTTC.

This clone was found a few times. The V and J genes are TRBV28 and TRBJ1-5; tentatively, D is TRBD1 (6 bases). The V gene's germline CDR1 is MDHEN and CDR2 SYDVKM. CDR3 length equals 14 residues. Trimming removed 3 bases from V and 7 bases from J, with 13 bases in between. The DNA for the CDR3 is TGTGCCAGCAGTTTTGGCGGGACACGGCAGCCCCAGCATTTT. As protein: CASSFGGTRQPQHF.

The chain joins TRBV10-3 to TRBJ2-7; 7 bases align to TRBD1. Germline V CDR1 and CDR2: ENHRY, SYGVKD. V lost 2 bases, J lost 3 bases, and 13 bases stayed unmatched. The CDR3 runs to 17 residues. The CDR3 reads CAISETEFRTGDYEQYF. The CDR3 DNA is TGTGCCATCAGTGAGACAGAATTTAGGACAGGAGACTACGAGCAGTACTTC.

This clone was seen just once. This chain connects TRBV7-8 to TRBJ1-2; 9 nucleotides line up with TRBD1. CDR3 length equals 15 residues. Trimming took 5 bases from V and 7 from J; bases not matched to a gene: 11. CDR1 SGHVS and CDR2 FQNEAQ come from the germline V gene. The CDR3 protein is CASSPKGQGQGGYTF. CDR3 nucleotide sequence: TGTGCCAGCAGCCCCAAAGGACAGGGGCAAGGTGGCTACACCTTC.

The chain carries TRBV6-6 and TRBJ2-3, with D possibly called TRBD1 or TRBD2 (6 bases each). Trimming removed 9 bases from V and 4 bases from J, with 17 bases in between. CDR3 size: 14 residues. Looked up from germline, CDR1 is MNHNY and CDR2 is SVGAGI (reference sequence). CDR3 in DNA: TGTGCCAGTGGGGGGCGGGACGGAGCAGATACGCAGTATTTT. Amino acid sequence: CASGGRDGADTQYF.

This chain uses TRBV30 with TRBJ1-6, with 10 bases identical to TRBD1. The CDR3 has 15 residues. Trimming at V came to 5 bases and at J to 7 bases, leaving 8 bases not matched to a gene. Germline V lookup: CDR1 GTSNPN, CDR2 SVGIG (reference sequence). The CDR3 bases are TGTGCCTGGGCCGGGACAGGGGTCCCGAATTCACCCCTCCACTTT. It yields the protein CAWAGTGVPNSPLHF.

This clone appeared a few times. This chain connects TRBV7-8 to TRBJ1-3; unclear D gene. Per the germline V gene, CDR1 is SGHVS and CDR2 is FQNEAQ. V lost 6 bases and J lost 2, with 5 bases in between. This CDR3 has 12 residues. The CDR3 DNA reads TGTGCCAGCAGTGCAACTGGAAACACCATATATTTT. Translating gives CASSATGNTIYF.